The 10 T cell receptor beta chains given below trace back to one sample, sequenced in a study of PD-1 blockade in classical Hodgkin lymphoma. Time point given: cycle 4 day 1 (C4D1), after 5 to 7 weeks of nivolumab. Relapse after autologous stem cell transplantation occurred in every patient, and brentuximab vedotin exposure varied. Using immunoSEQ multiplex PCR, the repertoire was profiled, and TCRdb retains in-frame clones only, with some absent. The data hold roughly 50,000 clones, with 90% observed a single time. Sequencing used peripheral blood mononuclear cells (PBMCs), obtained before the fourth cycle of nivolumab. The origin of the receptors is a human donor with classical Hodgkin lymphoma.

The count of this clone is one. J is TRBJ2-5 and V is TRBV29-1, with D possibly called TRBD1 or TRBD2 (5 bases each). The V gene's germline CDR1 is SQVTM and CDR2 ANQGSEA. CDR3 size: 14 residues. The V and J ends lost 4 bases and 0 bases respectively, with 12 bases between them. CDR3 amino acids: CSVGAGTYQETQYF. The CDR3, as DNA: TGCAGCGTTGGGGCAGGGACCTACCAAGAGACCCAGTACTTC.

The genes are TRBV28 and TRBJ1-3; 8 bases agree with TRBD1. J was trimmed by 5 bases and V by 7 bases; bases with no gene match: 10. CDR3 length: 15 residues. CDR1 and CDR2 (germline): MDHEN, SYDVKM. The CDR3 spells CASNQGQASRNTIYF. In DNA form, the CDR3 reads TGTGCCAGCAACCAGGGACAGGCAAGTCGAAACACCATATATTTT.

The J gene is TRBJ1-1, the V gene TRBV5-1, with unresolved D. V shed 1 base and J shed 1 base, with 8 bases lying between them. Germline lookup yields CDR1 SGHRS and CDR2 YFSETQ. This CDR3 has 14 residues. CDR3 amino acids: CASSLWVGNTEAFF. In nucleotides, the CDR3 is TGCGCCAGCAGCTTGTGGGTCGGGAACACTGAAGCTTTCTTT. Full variable domain (rest looked up from reference TRBV5-1 and TRBJ1-1): KAGVTQTPRYLIKTRGQQVTLSCSPISGHRSVSWYQQTPGQGLQFLFEYFSETQRNKGNFPGRFSGRQFSNSRSEMNVSTLELGDSALYLCASSLWVGNTEAFFGQGTRLTVV.

This clone appeared a single time. Germline and junction disagree at one end, which may indicate a read error. The chain combines TRBV28 with TRBJ1-3; 7 bases fit TRBD1. The CDR3 runs 13 residues. Per the germline V gene, CDR1 is MDHEN and CDR2 is SYDVKM. The CDR3 is CASSFTVPPGGDF. The DNA of the CDR3 is TGTGCCAGCAGTTTTACCGTGCCCCCAGGGGGGGATTTT.

The rearrangement uses TRBV5-1 and TRBJ2-3; unclear D gene. The CDR3 runs 15 residues. V dropped 2 bases and J dropped 2 bases, with 12 bases sitting between them. CDR1 is SGHRS, CDR2 YFSETQ, per germline. The CDR3 reads CASSFERVYTDTQYF. The DNA for the CDR3 is TGCGCCAGCAGCTTTGAAAGGGTCTACACAGATACGCAGTATTTT.

The chain employs TRBV18 and TRBJ1-3; no firm D call. This CDR3 spans 18 amino acids. CDR1 is KGHSH and CDR2 is LQKENI in the germline V gene. V was clipped by 2 bases and J by 7 bases, with 24 bases between them. The CDR3 protein is CASSPTVAGKDMGNTIYF. The CDR3, as DNA: TGTGCCAGCTCACCAACAGTCGCCGGGAAGGATATGGGGAACACCATATATTTT.

Only one count was recorded for this clone. This chain uses TRBV5-1 with TRBJ1-2; D unresolved. The CDR3 sequence is 15 residues long. Germline V gene lookup returns CDR1 SGHRS and CDR2 YFSETQ. V was shortened by 1 base and J by 3 bases, with 13 bases between the two germline ends. The CDR3 sequence is CASSLMGYKDYGYTF. CDR3 in DNA: TGCGCCAGCAGCTTGATGGGATACAAAGACTATGGCTACACCTTC.

The gene calls are TRBV7-6 and TRBJ2-2; D uncertain. The CDR3 spans 15 residues. The V gene lost 1 base and the J gene lost 1 base, with 7 bases spanning the gap. Germline V gene sequence: CDR1 SGHVS, CDR2 FNYEAQ. This chain's CDR3 is CASSLEAGNTGELFF. The CDR3 region has the DNA TGTGCCAGCAGCTTAGAGGCAGGGAACACCGGGGAGCTGTTTTTT.

V is TRBV27 and J is TRBJ1-2; D is perhaps TRBD1 (5 bases). There are 13 residues in the CDR3. With 9 bases removed from V and 7 bases from J, the gap between germline ends came to 18 bases. Germline loops: CDR1 MNHEY, CDR2 SMNVEV (reference sequence). This CDR3 reads CASGRRDLGGYTF. DNA for the CDR3: TGTGCCAGTGGACGGCGGGACTTGGGTGGCTACACCTTC.

The V call is TRBV10-3, the J call TRBJ2-5; D gene unclear. The V end lost 11 bases, the J end lost 5 bases, and 15 bases lay between the germline ends. Germline V gives CDR1 ENHRY, CDR2 SYGVKD. CDR3 length: 12 amino acids. The CDR3 sequence: CAVRVPLETQYF. The CDR3 DNA follows: TGTGCCGTCCGGGTGCCTCTGGAGACCCAGTACTTC.